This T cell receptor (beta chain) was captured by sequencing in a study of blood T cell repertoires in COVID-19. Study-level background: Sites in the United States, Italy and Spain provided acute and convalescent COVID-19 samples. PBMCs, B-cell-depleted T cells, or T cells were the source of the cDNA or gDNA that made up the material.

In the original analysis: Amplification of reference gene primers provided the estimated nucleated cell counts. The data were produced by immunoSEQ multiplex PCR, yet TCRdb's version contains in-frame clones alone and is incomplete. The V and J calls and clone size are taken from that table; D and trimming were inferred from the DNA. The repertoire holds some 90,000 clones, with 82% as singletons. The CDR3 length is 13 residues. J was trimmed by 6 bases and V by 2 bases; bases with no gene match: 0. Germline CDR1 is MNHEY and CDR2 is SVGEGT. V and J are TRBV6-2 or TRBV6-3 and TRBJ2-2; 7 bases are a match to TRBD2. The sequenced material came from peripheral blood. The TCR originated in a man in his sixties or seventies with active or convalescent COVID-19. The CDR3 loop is CASSYREAGELFF. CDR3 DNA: TGTGCCAGCAGTTACCGGGAGGCCGGGGAGCTGTTTTTT.